This T cell receptor beta chain was profiled in a study of beta chain features in type 1 diabetes. Study-level findings and limits: The similarity of naive, central memory and Treg TCRB repertoires appeared greater among patients than among healthy donors.

TCRB transcripts that were expressed got sequenced, as all of the isolated RNA had been reverse transcribed. An average around 3.5 million reads came from naive, central memory and regulatory T cell samples. The assay was immunoSEQ multiplex PCR, and TCRdb's table has in-frame clones only and misses some. The repertoire holds about 350,000 clones, roughly a fifth seen once, with 0.044% in the top ten. This clone occurred a few times. Its specificity is not known. Sorting based on CD45RO/CCR7/CD25/CD127/CD95/CD27 separated CD4+ naive, central memory, regulatory and stem cell-like memory cells. The authors obtained over 95% purity in all sorted populations. In germline, CDR1 is SQVTM, CDR2 ANQGSEA. With 6 bases clipped from V and 6 bases from J, the junction kept 15 bases outside the gene matches. This CDR3 is built from 16 residues.

This receptor was taken from a woman aged 18 to 35 in good health. The rearrangement uses TRBV29-1 and TRBJ2-7; 12 nucleotides match TRBD1. The material sequenced was naive CD4+ T cells from blood. The CDR3 protein is CSVTTYLRDRGREQYF. The CDR3 bases are TGCAGCGTGACCACTTACCTCCGGGACAGGGGGCGCGAGCAGTACTTC.